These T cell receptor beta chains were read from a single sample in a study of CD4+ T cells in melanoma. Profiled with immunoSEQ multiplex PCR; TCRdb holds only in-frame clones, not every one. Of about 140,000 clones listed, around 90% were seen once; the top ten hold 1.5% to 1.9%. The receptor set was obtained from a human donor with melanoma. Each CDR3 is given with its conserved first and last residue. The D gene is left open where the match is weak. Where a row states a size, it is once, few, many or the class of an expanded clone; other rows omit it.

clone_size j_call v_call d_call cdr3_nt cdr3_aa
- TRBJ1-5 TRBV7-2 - TGTGCCAGCACCCGGGGAACCCGGGGGGTGCTACAGCCCCAGCATTTT CASTRGTRGVLQPQHF
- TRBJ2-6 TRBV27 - TGTGCCAGCAGTTCGGTGGTACTTGGGGCCAACGTCCTGACTTTC CASSSVVLGANVLTF
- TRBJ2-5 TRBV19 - TGTGCCAGTAGTAGTCGAGAGACCCAGTACTTC CASSSRETQYF
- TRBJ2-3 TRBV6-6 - TGTGCCAGCAGGCCGACTACCGAGACAGATACGCAGTATTTT CASRPTTETDTQYF
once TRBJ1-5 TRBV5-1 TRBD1 TGCGCCAGCAGCGCCGGGACAGGGGGCAATCAGCCCCAGCATTTT CASSAGTGGNQPQHF
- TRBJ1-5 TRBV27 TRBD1 TGTGCCAGCAGGCTTAGGGCCCCGGGACAGGGGGCAAGTCAGCCCCAGCATTTT CASRLRAPGQGASQPQHF
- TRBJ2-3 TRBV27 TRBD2 TGTGCCAGCAGTTTAGGGGGGGGACTCTCAGATACGCAGTATTTT CASSLGGGLSDTQYF
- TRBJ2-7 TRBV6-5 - TGTGCCAGCAGTCTTAGGGCCGTATCCTACGAGCAGTACTTC CASSLRAVSYEQYF
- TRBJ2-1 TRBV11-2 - TGTGCCAGCAGCTTCCCTGGAGGAGCTCAGCAGTTCTTC CASSFPGGAQQFF
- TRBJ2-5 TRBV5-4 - TGTGCCAGCAGTCCGTTCGGTGGACAGCAAGAGACCCAGTACTTC CASSPFGGQQETQYF
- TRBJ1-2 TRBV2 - TGTGCCAGCAGCATAGGACTCTCGGATGCCCTATCCCTCTATGGCTACACCTTC CASSIGLSDALSLYGYTF
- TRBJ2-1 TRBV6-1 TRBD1 TGTGCCAGCAGTGAAGGTGCGACAGGGGGCTATGAGCAGTTCTTC CASSEGATGGYEQFF
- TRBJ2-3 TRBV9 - TGTGCCAGCAGCGTAGGGGGCACAGATACGCAGTATTTT CASSVGGTDTQYF
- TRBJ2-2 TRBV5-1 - TGCGCCAGCAGCTTAGCGAACACCGGGGAGCTGTTTTTT CASSLANTGELFF
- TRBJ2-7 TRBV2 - TGTGCCAGCGAGGGGGTGGGGGAGCAGTACTTC CASEGVGEQYF
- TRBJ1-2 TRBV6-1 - TGTGCCAGCAGAGGGACGGTTAACTATGGCTACACCTTC CASRGTVNYGYTF
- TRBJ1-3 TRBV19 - TGTGCCAGTAGTCAACACGACAGGACTGGAAACACCATATATTTT CASSQHDRTGNTIYF
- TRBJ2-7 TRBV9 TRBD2 TGTGCCAGCAGCGTAGTAGCGGGGGGGCTGAACGAGCAGTACTTC CASSVVAGGLNEQYF
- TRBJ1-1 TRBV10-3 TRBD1 TGTGCCATCAGTGAGTTGTGGACAGGTGAAGCTTTCTTT CAISELWTGEAFF
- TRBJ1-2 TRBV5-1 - TGCGCCAGCAGCTTCAGTGGACAGAACTATGGCTACACCTTC CASSFSGQNYGYTF
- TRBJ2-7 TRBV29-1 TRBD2 TGCAGCGTTGGGCCCGGGACTAGCGGGGTTAACGAGCAGTACTTC CSVGPGTSGVNEQYF
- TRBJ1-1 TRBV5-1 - TGCGCCAGCAGCGGGGGGGGCGGGCCGAACACTGAAGCTTTCTTT CASSGGGGPNTEAFF
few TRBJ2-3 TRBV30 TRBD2 TGTGCCTGGTCTTATAGCGGGGGGGCCGTAGATACGCAGTATTTT CAWSYSGGAVDTQYF
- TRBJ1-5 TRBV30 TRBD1 TGTGCCTGGAGTCCCAGGGGGCGCCCAGTCGGCAATCAGCCCCAGCATTTT CAWSPRGRPVGNQPQHF
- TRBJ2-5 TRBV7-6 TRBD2 TGTGCCAGCAGCTTATTACTAGCGGGGGATATTGAGACCCAGTACTTC CASSLLLAGDIETQYF
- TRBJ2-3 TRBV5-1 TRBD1 TGCGCCAGCAGCGCGGGGGACAGGGGGATCACAGATACGCAGTATTTT CASSAGDRGITDTQYF
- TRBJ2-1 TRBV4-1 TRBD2 TGCGCCAGCAGCTGGGCTAGCGGGGGTTACAATGAGCAGTTCTTC CASSWASGGYNEQFF
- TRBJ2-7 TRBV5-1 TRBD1 TGCGCCAGCAGCTTGTTGGGACAGGGATCCTCCTACGAGCAGTACTTC CASSLLGQGSSYEQYF
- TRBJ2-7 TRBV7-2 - TGTGCCAGCAGCCGAACTCGACTCTACGAGCAGTACTTC CASSRTRLYEQYF
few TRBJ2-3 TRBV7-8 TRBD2 TGTGCCAGCAGCTTAGCCTATAGCGGGCACACAGATACGCAGTATTTT CASSLAYSGHTDTQYF
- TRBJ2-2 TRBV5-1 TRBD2 TGCGCCTCTCGGGGGGGTCACAACACCGGGGAGCTGTTTTTT CASRGGHNTGELFF
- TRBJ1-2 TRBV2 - TGTGCCAGCAGTGAATCGCAGGGTCGAAGCTACACCTTC CASSESQGRSYTF
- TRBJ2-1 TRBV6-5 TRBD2 TGTGCCAGCAGTCCACGGGGGGGCAGAAATGAGCAGTTCTTC CASSPRGGRNEQFF
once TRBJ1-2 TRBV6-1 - TGTGCCAGTCTAGAGGGTAACAACTATGGCTACACCTTC CASLEGNNYGYTF
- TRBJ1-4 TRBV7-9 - TGTGCCAGCAGCTTACAGGGTACCGCAACTAATGAAAAACTGTTTTTT CASSLQGTATNEKLFF
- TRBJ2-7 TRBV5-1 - TGCGCCAGCAGCCCCGGGGTGGCAGACTCCTACGAGCAGTACTTC CASSPGVADSYEQYF
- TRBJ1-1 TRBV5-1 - TGCGCCAGCAGCTCAGGACAGAACACTGAAGCTTTCTTT CASSSGQNTEAFF
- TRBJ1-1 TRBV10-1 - TGCGCCAGCAGTGAACAGGGACGGGAAGCTTTCTTT CASSEQGREAFF
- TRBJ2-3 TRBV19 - TGTGCCAGTAGTATTAAGGGCCACACAGATACGCAGTATTTT CASSIKGHTDTQYF